A selection of T cell receptor beta chains follows, all from one sample in a study of technical replicates of blood from a few donors. Sequencing used immunoSEQ multiplex PCR; TCRdb keeps in-frame clones, though not all of them. The table includes nearly 80,000 clones, approximately 93% detected once. Sequenced input: T cells isolated from PBMCs. The receptors come from a human donor in good health. CDR3s include the opening cysteine and the closing phenylalanine or tryptophan. The D gene is left open where the match is weak. Clone sizes are given selectively: once, few, many, or a class where the clone is expanded.

V gene: TRBV5-8
D gene: NA
clone size: NA
J gene: TRBJ1-1
CDR3 protein: CASSLEGGNTEAFF
CDR3 DNA: TGTGCCAGCAGCTTGGAGGGAGGGAACACTGAAGCTTTCTTT

V gene: TRBV11-3
D gene: TRBD1
clone size: once
J gene: TRBJ1-2
CDR3 protein: CASSLQGASYGYTF
CDR3 DNA: TGTGCCAGCAGCTTACAGGGGGCAAGCTATGGCTACACCTTC

V gene: TRBV2
D gene: NA
clone size: NA
J gene: TRBJ2-1
CDR3 protein: CASLGGSYNEQFF
CDR3 DNA: TGTGCCAGCCTAGGCGGGTCCTACAATGAGCAGTTCTTC

V gene: TRBV30
D gene: TRBD2
clone size: NA
J gene: TRBJ2-7
CDR3 protein: CAWSGLAYEQYF
CDR3 DNA: TGTGCCTGGAGTGGACTAGCGTACGAGCAGTACTTC

V gene: TRBV7-3
D gene: NA
clone size: NA
J gene: TRBJ2-7
CDR3 protein: CASSLSQGSYEQYF
CDR3 DNA: TGTGCCAGCAGCTTAAGCCAGGGCTCCTACGAGCAGTACTTC

V gene: TRBV6-6
D gene: TRBD1
clone size: NA
J gene: TRBJ2-7
CDR3 protein: CASRLLGQGFYEQYF
CDR3 DNA: TGTGCCAGCAGACTTCTCGGACAGGGTTTCTACGAGCAGTACTTC

V gene: TRBV28
D gene: NA
clone size: NA
J gene: TRBJ2-7
CDR3 protein: CASSLEGLPYEQYF
CDR3 DNA: TGTGCCAGCAGTTTGGAGGGGCTCCCCTACGAGCAGTACTTC

V gene: TRBV7-9
D gene: NA
clone size: NA
J gene: TRBJ2-4
CDR3 protein: CASSLLGAHIQYF
CDR3 DNA: TGTGCCAGCAGCTTATTGGGGGCACACATTCAGTACTTC

V gene: TRBV6-6
D gene: TRBD1
clone size: NA
J gene: TRBJ1-1
CDR3 protein: CASSLSGGAEAFF
CDR3 DNA: TGTGCCAGCAGCCTCTCAGGGGGCGCGGAGGCTTTCTTT

V gene: TRBV9
D gene: NA
clone size: NA
J gene: TRBJ2-5
CDR3 protein: CASSAHGRGDQETQYF
CDR3 DNA: TGTGCCAGCAGCGCCCACGGCAGGGGCGACCAAGAGACCCAGTACTTC

V gene: TRBV4-3
D gene: TRBD2
clone size: NA
J gene: TRBJ2-1
CDR3 protein: CASSQAPREGLDNEQFF
CDR3 DNA: TGCGCCAGCAGCCAAGCCCCGCGGGAGGGCCTGGACAATGAGCAGTTCTTC

V gene: TRBV5-1
D gene: NA
clone size: NA
J gene: TRBJ1-2
CDR3 protein: CASSLTATNYGYTF
CDR3 DNA: TGCGCCAGCAGCTTGACAGCTACTAACTATGGCTACACCTTC

V gene: TRBV19
D gene: TRBD2
clone size: NA
J gene: TRBJ2-1
CDR3 protein: CASSIGTSGYNEQFF
CDR3 DNA: TGTGCCAGTAGTATAGGGACTAGCGGATACAATGAGCAGTTCTTC

V gene: TRBV6-1
D gene: TRBD1
clone size: NA
J gene: TRBJ1-1
CDR3 protein: CASSEWGTVYEAFF
CDR3 DNA: TGTGCCAGCAGTGAATGGGGGACAGTATATGAAGCTTTCTTT

V gene: TRBV4-1
D gene: TRBD2
clone size: NA
J gene: TRBJ2-1
CDR3 protein: CASSQYTTSGRAHEQFF
CDR3 DNA: TGCGCCAGCAGCCAATATACGACTAGCGGGAGGGCCCATGAGCAGTTCTTC

V gene: TRBV9
D gene: NA
clone size: NA
J gene: TRBJ2-4
CDR3 protein: CASSFADSPQNIQYF
CDR3 DNA: TGTGCCAGCAGCTTCGCGGACAGCCCCCAAAACATTCAGTACTTC

V gene: TRBV7-9
D gene: TRBD2
clone size: NA
J gene: TRBJ2-3
CDR3 protein: CASSLRTSTTDTQYF
CDR3 DNA: TGTGCCAGCAGCTTACGGACTAGCACCACAGATACGCAGTATTTT

V gene: TRBV19
D gene: NA
clone size: NA
J gene: TRBJ2-1
CDR3 protein: CASSIAGIPYNEQFF
CDR3 DNA: TGTGCCAGTAGTATAGCCGGGATCCCCTACAATGAGCAGTTCTTC

V gene: TRBV27
D gene: NA
clone size: NA
J gene: TRBJ2-1
CDR3 protein: CASSPITGSYNEQFF
CDR3 DNA: TGTGCCAGCAGTCCGATTACGGGCTCCTACAATGAGCAGTTCTTC

V gene: TRBV7-3
D gene: TRBD1
clone size: NA
J gene: TRBJ1-1
CDR3 protein: CASSPTGDTEAFF
CDR3 DNA: TGTGCCAGCAGCCCAACAGGGGACACTGAAGCTTTCTTT

V gene: TRBV7-2
D gene: NA
clone size: NA
J gene: TRBJ2-3
CDR3 protein: CASSRPGQGYTDTQYF
CDR3 DNA: TGTGCCAGCAGCCGCCCAGGGCAGGGATACACAGATACGCAGTATTTT

V gene: TRBV28
D gene: TRBD1
clone size: NA
J gene: TRBJ2-7
CDR3 protein: CASSLDRGRYEQYF
CDR3 DNA: TGTGCCAGCAGTTTAGACAGGGGGCGATACGAGCAGTACTTC

V gene: TRBV29-1
D gene: TRBD1
clone size: NA
J gene: TRBJ1-2
CDR3 protein: CNVYRPDREDGYTF
CDR3 DNA: TGCAACGTATATCGTCCCGACAGGGAGGATGGCTACACCTTC

V gene: TRBV19
D gene: NA
clone size: NA
J gene: TRBJ1-3
CDR3 protein: CASTDWVRSGNTIYF
CDR3 DNA: TGTGCCAGTACGGATTGGGTGAGGTCTGGAAACACCATATATTTT

V gene: TRBV15
D gene: NA
clone size: NA
J gene: TRBJ1-1
CDR3 protein: CATSRDLAGVNTEAFF
CDR3 DNA: TGTGCCACCAGCAGAGATTTGGCAGGGGTGAACACTGAAGCTTTCTTT

V gene: TRBV2
D gene: NA
clone size: NA
J gene: TRBJ1-4
CDR3 protein: CASSGVGAGEGEKLFF
CDR3 DNA: TGTGCCAGCAGTGGGGTCGGGGCAGGGGAAGGTGAAAAACTGTTTTTT

V gene: TRBV19
D gene: TRBD1
clone size: NA
J gene: TRBJ1-1
CDR3 protein: CASSAQGALGTEAFF
CDR3 DNA: TGTGCCAGTAGTGCCCAGGGGGCGCTGGGCACTGAAGCTTTCTTT

V gene: TRBV7-8
D gene: NA
clone size: NA
J gene: TRBJ1-1
CDR3 protein: CASSLEVPGGADWNTEAFF
CDR3 DNA: TGTGCCAGCAGCTTAGAGGTTCCTGGGGGCGCAGACTGGAACACTGAAGCTTTCTTT

V gene: TRBV18
D gene: TRBD1
clone size: NA
J gene: TRBJ2-7
CDR3 protein: CASSLTGTDFYEQYF
CDR3 DNA: TGTGCCAGCTCTCTAACCGGGACAGATTTCTACGAGCAGTACTTC

V gene: TRBV7-3
D gene: TRBD2
clone size: NA
J gene: TRBJ2-1
CDR3 protein: CASSYSGSYNEQFF
CDR3 DNA: TGTGCCAGCAGTTATAGCGGGAGCTACAATGAGCAGTTCTTC

V gene: TRBV27
D gene: NA
clone size: NA
J gene: TRBJ2-5
CDR3 protein: CASSLSEGFGTQYF
CDR3 DNA: TGTGCCAGCAGTTTATCGGAGGGGTTTGGGACCCAGTACTTC

V gene: TRBV6-5
D gene: NA
clone size: NA
J gene: TRBJ2-7
CDR3 protein: CASSSPGSEQYF
CDR3 DNA: TGTGCCAGCAGTTCCCCCGGTAGCGAGCAGTACTTC

V gene: TRBV18
D gene: TRBD1
clone size: NA
J gene: TRBJ2-7
CDR3 protein: CASSPGQGAYEQYF
CDR3 DNA: TGTGCCAGCTCACCAGGACAGGGGGCATACGAGCAGTACTTC

V gene: TRBV9
D gene: NA
clone size: NA
J gene: TRBJ2-5
CDR3 protein: CASSAPFRGETQYF
CDR3 DNA: TGTGCCAGCAGCGCCCCCTTCAGAGGAGAGACCCAGTACTTC

V gene: TRBV19
D gene: TRBD2
clone size: NA
J gene: TRBJ2-1
CDR3 protein: CATRGSGNYNEQFF
CDR3 DNA: TGTGCCACTAGGGGTAGCGGGAATTACAATGAGCAGTTCTTC

V gene: TRBV6-1
D gene: TRBD1
clone size: NA
J gene: TRBJ2-5
CDR3 protein: CASSEGDRKPSAVKTQYF
CDR3 DNA: TGTGCCAGCAGTGAAGGGGACAGAAAGCCTTCCGCCGTGAAGACCCAGTACTTC

V gene: TRBV6-5
D gene: NA
clone size: NA
J gene: TRBJ2-6
CDR3 protein: CASSSKANSGANVLTF
CDR3 DNA: TGTGCCAGCAGTTCCAAAGCCAACTCTGGGGCCAACGTCCTGACTTTC

V gene: TRBV6-4
D gene: NA
clone size: NA
J gene: TRBJ1-1
CDR3 protein: CASSRMAPEVEAFF
CDR3 DNA: TGTGCCAGCAGCCGCATGGCCCCTGAAGTTGAAGCTTTCTTT

V gene: TRBV7-9
D gene: NA
clone size: NA
J gene: TRBJ1-2
CDR3 protein: CASSDYTSYTF
CDR3 DNA: TGTGCCAGCAGCGACTACACCTCCTACACCTTC

V gene: TRBV7-3
D gene: TRBD2
clone size: NA
J gene: TRBJ2-1
CDR3 protein: CASSLMGAGGSNNEQFF
CDR3 DNA: TGTGCCAGCAGCTTAATGGGAGCGGGAGGCTCTAACAATGAGCAGTTCTTC

V gene: TRBV27
D gene: TRBD1
clone size: NA
J gene: TRBJ1-5
CDR3 protein: CASRTGGKGQPQHF
CDR3 DNA: TGTGCCAGCAGAACAGGGGGAAAGGGTCAGCCCCAGCATTTT

V gene: TRBV10-3
D gene: TRBD1
clone size: NA
J gene: TRBJ1-1
CDR3 protein: CAIRLDRAGTEAFF
CDR3 DNA: TGTGCCATCAGATTAGACAGGGCCGGCACTGAAGCTTTCTTT

V gene: TRBV7-2
D gene: TRBD2
clone size: NA
J gene: TRBJ2-1
CDR3 protein: CASSSTSASSSYNEQFF
CDR3 DNA: TGTGCCAGCAGCTCCACTAGCGCCTCGAGCTCCTACAATGAGCAGTTCTTC

V gene: TRBV7-9
D gene: TRBD1
clone size: NA
J gene: TRBJ2-7
CDR3 protein: CASSLTGAEQYF
CDR3 DNA: TGTGCCAGCAGCCTGACAGGGGCCGAGCAGTACTTC

V gene: TRBV11-2
D gene: NA
clone size: NA
J gene: TRBJ2-2
CDR3 protein: CASSHPIQGNPNTGELFF
CDR3 DNA: TGTGCCAGCAGTCACCCCATTCAGGGAAATCCGAACACCGGGGAGCTGTTTTTT

V gene: TRBV28
D gene: TRBD1
clone size: NA
J gene: TRBJ1-4
CDR3 protein: CASNRDRHEKLFF
CDR3 DNA: TGTGCCAGCAACCGGGACAGGCATGAAAAACTGTTTTTT

V gene: TRBV7-2
D gene: NA
clone size: once
J gene: TRBJ2-1
CDR3 protein: CASSLGVGTLNEQFF
CDR3 DNA: TGTGCCAGCAGCCTCGGGGTGGGCACCCTCAATGAGCAGTTCTTC

V gene: TRBV28
D gene: TRBD2
clone size: NA
J gene: TRBJ2-1
CDR3 protein: CASKGVAGYYNEQFF
CDR3 DNA: TGTGCCTCAAAGGGGGTAGCGGGATACTACAATGAGCAGTTCTTC